This T cell receptor (beta chain) appears in the sequencing data of a study of T cell changes during pregnancy in multiple sclerosis. The CDR3 is made up of 14 amino acids. Germline CDR1 SQVTM, CDR2 ANQGSEA. Trimming took 4 bases from V and 6 from J; bases not matched to a gene: 6. Method: immunoSEQ multiplex PCR; TCRdb's copy keeps in-frame clones and lacks some. The table has about 44,000 clones, 92% seen once. The V and J genes are TRBV29-1 and TRBJ1-2; 12 bases map to TRBD1. The clonotype was recovered from a female donor with multiple sclerosis, enrolled in a pregnancy study. The sample here was CD4+ T cells from peripheral blood mononuclear cells, taken in the first trimester of pregnancy. The CDR3 sequence is CSVGPGQGADGYTF. DNA for the CDR3: TGCAGCGTTGGGCCGGGACAGGGGGCGGATGGCTACACCTTC.